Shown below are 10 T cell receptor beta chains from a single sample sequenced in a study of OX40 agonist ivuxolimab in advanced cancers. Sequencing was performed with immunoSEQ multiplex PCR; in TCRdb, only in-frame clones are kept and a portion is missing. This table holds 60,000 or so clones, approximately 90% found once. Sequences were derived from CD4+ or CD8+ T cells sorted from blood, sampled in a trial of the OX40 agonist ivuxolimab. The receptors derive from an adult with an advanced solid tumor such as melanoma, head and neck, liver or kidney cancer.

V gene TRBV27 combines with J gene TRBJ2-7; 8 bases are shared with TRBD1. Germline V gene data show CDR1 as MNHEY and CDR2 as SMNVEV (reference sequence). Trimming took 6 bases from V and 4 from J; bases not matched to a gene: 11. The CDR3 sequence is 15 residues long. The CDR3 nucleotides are TGTGCCAGCAGAAACCCCGGGACAGGAAAATACGAGCAGTACTTC. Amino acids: CASRNPGTGKYEQYF.

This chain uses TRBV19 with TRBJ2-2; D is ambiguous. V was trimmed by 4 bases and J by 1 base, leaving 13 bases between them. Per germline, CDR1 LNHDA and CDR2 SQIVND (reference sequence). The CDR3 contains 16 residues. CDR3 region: CASSKGRVMNTGELFF. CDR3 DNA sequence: TGTGCCAGTAGTAAGGGTCGGGTAATGAACACCGGGGAGCTGTTTTTT.

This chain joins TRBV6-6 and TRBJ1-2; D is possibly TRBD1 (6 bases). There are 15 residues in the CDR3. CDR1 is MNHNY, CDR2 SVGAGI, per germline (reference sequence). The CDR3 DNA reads TGTGCGTCGTCGCGACGCGTAACAGGGACTGGAAGCTACACCTTC. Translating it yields CASSRRVTGTGSYTF.

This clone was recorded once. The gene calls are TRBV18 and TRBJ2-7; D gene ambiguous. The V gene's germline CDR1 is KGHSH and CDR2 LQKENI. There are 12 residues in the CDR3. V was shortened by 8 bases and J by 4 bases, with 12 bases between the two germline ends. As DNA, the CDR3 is TGTGCCAGCCCAGAATCATTGTACGAGCAGTACTTC. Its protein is CASPESLYEQYF. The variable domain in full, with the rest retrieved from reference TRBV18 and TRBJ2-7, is NAGVMQNPRHLVRRRGQEARLRCSPMKGHSHVYWYRQLPEEGLKFMVYLQKENIIDESGMPKERFSAEFPKEGPSILRIQQVVRGDSAAYFCASPESLYEQYFGPGTRLTVT.

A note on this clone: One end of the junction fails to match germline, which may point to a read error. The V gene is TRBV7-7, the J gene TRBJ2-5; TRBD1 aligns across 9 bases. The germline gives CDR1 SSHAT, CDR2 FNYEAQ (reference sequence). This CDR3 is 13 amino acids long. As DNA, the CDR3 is TGTGCTAGCAGCACAGGGGGCCCAGAGACCCAGTACTTC. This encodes CASSTGGPETQYF.

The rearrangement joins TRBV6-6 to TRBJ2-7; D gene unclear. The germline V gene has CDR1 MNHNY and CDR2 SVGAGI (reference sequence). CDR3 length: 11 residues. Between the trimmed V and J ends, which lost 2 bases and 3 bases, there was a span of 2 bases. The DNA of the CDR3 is TGTGCCAGCAGTTACCTCTACGAGCAGTACTTC. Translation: CASSYLYEQYF.

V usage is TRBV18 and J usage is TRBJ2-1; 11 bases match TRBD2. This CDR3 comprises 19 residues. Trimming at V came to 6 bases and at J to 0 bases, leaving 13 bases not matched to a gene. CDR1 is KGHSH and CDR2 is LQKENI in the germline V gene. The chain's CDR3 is CASSWTSGPEPRSYNEQFF. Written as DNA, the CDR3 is TGTGCCAGCTCTTGGACTAGCGGGCCAGAACCACGCTCCTACAATGAGCAGTTCTTC.

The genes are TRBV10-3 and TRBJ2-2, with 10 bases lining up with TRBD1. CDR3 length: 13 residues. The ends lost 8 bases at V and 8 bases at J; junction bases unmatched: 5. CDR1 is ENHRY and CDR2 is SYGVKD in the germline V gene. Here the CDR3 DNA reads TGTGCCATCGGGACAGGGGAGTGGGGGGAGCTGTTTTTT. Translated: CAIGTGEWGELFF.

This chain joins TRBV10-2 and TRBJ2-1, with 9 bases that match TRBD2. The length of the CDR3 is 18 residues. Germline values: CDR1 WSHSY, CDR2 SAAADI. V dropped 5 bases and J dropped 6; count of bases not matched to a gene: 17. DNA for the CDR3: TGCGCCAGCAGTCGGGAAAGGACTAGCGCGTTTTTGTCCAATGAGCAGTTCTTC. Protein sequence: CASSRERTSAFLSNEQFF.

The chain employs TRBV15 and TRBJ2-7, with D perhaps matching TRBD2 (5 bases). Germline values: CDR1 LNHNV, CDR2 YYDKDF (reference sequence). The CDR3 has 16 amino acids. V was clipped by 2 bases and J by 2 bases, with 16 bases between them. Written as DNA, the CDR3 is TGTGCCACCAGCAGATCCCCGACGGGGAGCCCCTACGAGCAGTACTTC. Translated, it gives CATSRSPTGSPYEQYF.